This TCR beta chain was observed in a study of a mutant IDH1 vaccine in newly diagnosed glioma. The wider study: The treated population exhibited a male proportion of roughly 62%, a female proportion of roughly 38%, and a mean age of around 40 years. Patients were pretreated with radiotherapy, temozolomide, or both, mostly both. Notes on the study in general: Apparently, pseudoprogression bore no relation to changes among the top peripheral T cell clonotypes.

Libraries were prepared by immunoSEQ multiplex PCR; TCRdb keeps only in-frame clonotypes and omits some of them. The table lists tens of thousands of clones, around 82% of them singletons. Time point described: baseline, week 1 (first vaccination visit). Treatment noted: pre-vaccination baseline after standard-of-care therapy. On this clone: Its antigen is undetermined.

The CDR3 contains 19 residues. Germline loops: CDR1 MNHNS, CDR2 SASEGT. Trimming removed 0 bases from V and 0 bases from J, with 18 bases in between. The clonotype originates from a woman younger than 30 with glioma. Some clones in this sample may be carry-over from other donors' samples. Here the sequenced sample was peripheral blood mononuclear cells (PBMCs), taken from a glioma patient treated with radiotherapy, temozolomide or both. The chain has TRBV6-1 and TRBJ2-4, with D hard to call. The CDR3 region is CASSEAIARLSLAKNIQYF. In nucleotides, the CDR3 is TGTGCCAGCAGTGAAGCGATTGCACGCTTATCCTTAGCCAAAAACATTCAGTACTTC.